Listed below are T cell receptor beta chains from one sample, sequenced in a study of CD8+ T cells in alopecia areata. Some clones are missing from TCRdb's copy, which holds only in-frame ones; the method was immunoSEQ multiplex PCR. Here the sample spans approximately 210,000 clones, about 64% being singletons. Sequenced material: CD4+ T cells sorted from blood, taken at week 4, from a patient treated with tofacitinib. Source of these receptors: a human donor with alopecia areata. The conserved cysteine and the conserved F or W are not part of the CDR3 here. For some rows the clone size is stated as once, few or many, or as a class when expanded; others skip it.

size	V	J	CDR3
NA	TRBV5-1	TRBJ1-1	ASSRQGSDTEAF
few	TRBV5-1	TRBJ2-1	ASSTRTGVREQF
NA	TRBV5-1	TRBJ2-5	ASSLVGQSRGETQY
NA	TRBV27	TRBJ2-2	ASSQGQGGGELF
NA	TRBV11-1	TRBJ2-7	ASSFRGEQY
few	TRBV18	TRBJ2-5	ASTGQDQETQY
once	TRBV7-2	TRBJ1-2	ASSPPGQGVNGYT
NA	TRBV4-3	TRBJ1-4	ASSQTSGTTGGLF
NA	TRBV10-2	TRBJ2-5	ASSVLEGETQY
NA	TRBV21-1	TRBJ2-7	ASSSSTGAYEQY
NA	TRBV5-4	TRBJ2-6	ASSSGQGVAGANVLT
NA	TRBV19	TRBJ1-6	ASSIIGDSPLH
few	TRBV20-1	TRBJ2-7	SASSFHEQY
NA	TRBV30	TRBJ1-5	AWSKGSNQPQH
NA	TRBV7-2	TRBJ2-5	ASSLGNRGTQY
NA	TRBV6-5	TRBJ1-2	ASTRGQYYGYT
few	TRBV20-1	TRBJ1-2	SAQRGDGYT
few	TRBV30	TRBJ1-2	AWRDTGTTSYT
few	TRBV28	TRBJ1-2	ASSLRGGYT
NA	TRBV5-1	TRBJ1-1	ASSPLAGALNTEAF
few	TRBV11-3	TRBJ2-5	ASSTEQGGTQY
NA	TRBV7-2	TRBJ1-5	ASSFQGSGSNQPQH
NA	TRBV7-2	TRBJ1-6	ASSLPRAYNSPLH
few	TRBV4-2	TRBJ2-1	ASSQVFARAYNEQF
NA	TRBV29-1	TRBJ2-3	SVISGGAPDTQY
few	TRBV29-1	TRBJ1-2	TLTVGGGSGYT
NA	TRBV19	TRBJ2-1	ASSSLRSGSYNEQF
NA	TRBV29-1	TRBJ1-1	SVEDQRGRNTEAF
NA	TRBV18	TRBJ1-1	ASSPGQGATEAF
NA	TRBV7-2	TRBJ2-5	ASTRSGVETQY
once	TRBV30	TRBJ2-7	ACGASYEQY
NA	TRBV29-1	TRBJ2-2	SVGTSGTPSGELF
NA	TRBV30	TRBJ1-4	AWSRTGVGEKLF
NA	TRBV19	TRBJ2-6	ASSSQGLSGANVLT
NA	TRBV7-2	TRBJ2-3	ASSFTGTSTDTQY
NA	TRBV9	TRBJ2-7	ASSVATTGYEQY
once	TRBV29-1	TRBJ2-5	SVTPYQETQY
NA	TRBV29-1	TRBJ2-3	SGKKQGTDTQY
NA	TRBV2	TRBJ1-2	ASTQEGLTNYGYT
few	TRBV10-3	TRBJ1-1	AIRGQGARTEAF
NA	TRBV30	TRBJ1-6	AWRGVGNSPLH
NA	TRBV5-1	TRBJ2-7	ASTLSGGTYEQY
NA	TRBV10-3	TRBJ2-1	ASRTGRGGNEQF
NA	TRBV2	TRBJ2-5	ASSVLGGETQY
NA	TRBV5-6	TRBJ1-1	ASSANTEAF
once	TRBV28	TRBJ2-5	ASSSAGAAGETQY
NA	TRBV5-1	TRBJ1-2	ASSLEQGSYGYT